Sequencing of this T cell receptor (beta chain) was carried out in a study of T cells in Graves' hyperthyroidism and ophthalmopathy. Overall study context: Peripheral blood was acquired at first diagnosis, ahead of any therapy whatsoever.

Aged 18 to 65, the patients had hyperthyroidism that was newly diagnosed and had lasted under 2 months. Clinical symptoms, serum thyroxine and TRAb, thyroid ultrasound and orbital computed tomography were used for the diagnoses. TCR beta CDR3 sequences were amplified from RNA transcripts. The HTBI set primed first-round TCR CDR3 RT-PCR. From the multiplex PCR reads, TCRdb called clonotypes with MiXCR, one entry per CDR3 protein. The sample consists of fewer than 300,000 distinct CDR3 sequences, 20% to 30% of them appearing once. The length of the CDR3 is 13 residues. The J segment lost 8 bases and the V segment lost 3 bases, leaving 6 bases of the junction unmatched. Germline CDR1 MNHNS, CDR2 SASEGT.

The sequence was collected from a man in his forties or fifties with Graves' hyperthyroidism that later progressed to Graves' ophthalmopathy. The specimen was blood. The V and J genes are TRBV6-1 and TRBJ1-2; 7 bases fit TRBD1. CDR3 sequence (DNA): TGTGCCAGCAGTGAGACCAGGGGGGTGGGCTACACCTTC. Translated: CASSETRGVGYTF.